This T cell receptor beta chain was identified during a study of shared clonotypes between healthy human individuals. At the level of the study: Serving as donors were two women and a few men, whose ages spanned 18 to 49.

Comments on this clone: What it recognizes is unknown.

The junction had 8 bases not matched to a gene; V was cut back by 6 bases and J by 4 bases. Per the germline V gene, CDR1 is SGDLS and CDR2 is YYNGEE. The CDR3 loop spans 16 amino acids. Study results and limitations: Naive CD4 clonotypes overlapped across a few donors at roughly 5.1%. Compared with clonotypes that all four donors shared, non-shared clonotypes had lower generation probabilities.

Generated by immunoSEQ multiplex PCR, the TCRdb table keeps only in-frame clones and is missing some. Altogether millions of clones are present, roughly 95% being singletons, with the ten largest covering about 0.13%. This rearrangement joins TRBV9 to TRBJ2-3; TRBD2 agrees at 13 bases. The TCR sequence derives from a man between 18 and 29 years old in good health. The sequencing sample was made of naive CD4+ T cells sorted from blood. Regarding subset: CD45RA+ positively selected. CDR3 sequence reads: CASTSGLAGPSDTQYF. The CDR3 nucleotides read TGTGCCAGCACCTCGGGACTAGCGGGGCCTTCAGATACGCAGTATTTT.